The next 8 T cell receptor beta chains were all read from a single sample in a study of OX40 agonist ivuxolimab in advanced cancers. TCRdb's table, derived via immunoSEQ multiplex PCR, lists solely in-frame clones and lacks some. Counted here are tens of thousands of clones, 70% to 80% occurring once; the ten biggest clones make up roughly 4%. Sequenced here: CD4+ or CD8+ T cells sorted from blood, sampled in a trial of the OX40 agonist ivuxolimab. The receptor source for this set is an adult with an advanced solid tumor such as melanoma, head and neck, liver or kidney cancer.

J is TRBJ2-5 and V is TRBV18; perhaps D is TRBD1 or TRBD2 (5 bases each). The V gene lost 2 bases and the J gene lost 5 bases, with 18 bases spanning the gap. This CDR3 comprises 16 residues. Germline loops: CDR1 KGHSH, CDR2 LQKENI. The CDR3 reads CASSPVSGAGTETQYF. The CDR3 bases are TGTGCCAGCTCACCAGTCTCCGGGGCAGGGACGGAGACCCAGTACTTC.

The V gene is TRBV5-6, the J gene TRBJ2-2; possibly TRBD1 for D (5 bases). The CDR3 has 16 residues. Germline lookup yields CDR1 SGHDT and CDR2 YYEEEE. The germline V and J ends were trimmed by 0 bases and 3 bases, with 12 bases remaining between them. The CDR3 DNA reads TGTGCCAGCAGCTTGGTAAGGGGAAGGGACACCGGGGAGCTGTTTTTT. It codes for CASSLVRGRDTGELFF.

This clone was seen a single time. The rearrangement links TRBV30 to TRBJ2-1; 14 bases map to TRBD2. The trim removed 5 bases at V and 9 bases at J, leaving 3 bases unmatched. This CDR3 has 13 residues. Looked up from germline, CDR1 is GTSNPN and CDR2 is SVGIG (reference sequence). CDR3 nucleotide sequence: TGTGCCTGGGGGACTAGCGGGAGTGGTGAGCAGTTCTTC. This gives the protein CAWGTSGSGEQFF.

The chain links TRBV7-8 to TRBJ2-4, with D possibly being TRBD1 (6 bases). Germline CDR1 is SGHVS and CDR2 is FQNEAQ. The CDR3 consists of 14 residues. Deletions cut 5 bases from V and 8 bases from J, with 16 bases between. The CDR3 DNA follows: TGTGCCAGCAGCCAAAGACATGAGGGGGACATTCAGTACTTC. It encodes CASSQRHEGDIQYF.

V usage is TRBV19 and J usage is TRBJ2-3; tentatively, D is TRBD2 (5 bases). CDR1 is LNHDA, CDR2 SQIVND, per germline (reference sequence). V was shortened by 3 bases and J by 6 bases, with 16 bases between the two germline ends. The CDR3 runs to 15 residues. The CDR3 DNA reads TGTGCCAGTAGTATCAGGCGCGGCCGGAGGGATACGCAGTATTTT. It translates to CASSIRRGRRDTQYF.

The CDR3 DNA sequence: TGCAGCGTTGAGGTATTAGGGGAACCAAATCAGCCCCAGCATTTT. Protein: CSVEVLGEPNQPQHF. The genes are TRBV29-1 and TRBJ1-5; a weak D match, TRBD1 (5 bases). The CDR3 is 15 amino acids. V lost 3 bases and J 4 bases, leaving 16 bases between the germline ends. Germline CDR1 SQVTM, CDR2 ANQGSEA. Based on the CDR3 plus reference TRBV29-1 and TRBJ1-5, the full variable domain is SAVISQKPSRDICQRGTSLTIQCQVDSQVTMMFWYRQQPGQSLTLIATANQGSEATYESGFVIDKFPISRPNLTFSTLTVSNMSPEDSSIYLCSVEVLGEPNQPQHFGDGTRLSIL.

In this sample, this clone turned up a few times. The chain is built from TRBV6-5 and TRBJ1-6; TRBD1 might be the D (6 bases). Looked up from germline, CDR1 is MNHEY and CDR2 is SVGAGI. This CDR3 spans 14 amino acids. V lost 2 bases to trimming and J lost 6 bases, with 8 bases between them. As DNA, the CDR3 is TGTGCCAGCAGTTACGACAGGCCTAATTCACCCCTCCACTTT. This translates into CASSYDRPNSPLHF.

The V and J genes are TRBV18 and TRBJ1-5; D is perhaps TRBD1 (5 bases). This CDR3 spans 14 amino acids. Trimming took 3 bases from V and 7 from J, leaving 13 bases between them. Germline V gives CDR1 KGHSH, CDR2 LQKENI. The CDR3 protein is CASSPGDSGQPQHF. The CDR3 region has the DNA TGTGCCAGCTCACCGGGAGACAGCGGACAGCCCCAGCATTTT.